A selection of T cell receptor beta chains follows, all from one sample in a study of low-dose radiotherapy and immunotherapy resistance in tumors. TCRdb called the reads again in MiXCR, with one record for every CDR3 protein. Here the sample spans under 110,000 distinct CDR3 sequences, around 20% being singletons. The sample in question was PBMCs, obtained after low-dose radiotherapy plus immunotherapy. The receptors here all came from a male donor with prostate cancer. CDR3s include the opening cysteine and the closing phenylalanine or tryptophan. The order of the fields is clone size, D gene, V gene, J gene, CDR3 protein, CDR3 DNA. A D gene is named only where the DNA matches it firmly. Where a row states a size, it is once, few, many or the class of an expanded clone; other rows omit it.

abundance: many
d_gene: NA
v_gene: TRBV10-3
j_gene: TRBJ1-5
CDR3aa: CAISDPKEGSQPQHF
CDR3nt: TGTGCCATCAGTGACCCCAAGGAGGGGAGTCAGCCCCAGCATTTT

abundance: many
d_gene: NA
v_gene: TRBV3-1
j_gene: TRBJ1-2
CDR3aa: CASSQDRQGRDYTF
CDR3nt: TGTGCCAGCAGCCAAGATCGGCAGGGACGGGACTACACCTTC

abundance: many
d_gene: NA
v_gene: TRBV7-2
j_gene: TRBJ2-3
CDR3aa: CASSSGPDTQYF
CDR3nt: TGTGCCAGCAGCAGCGGGCCAGATACGCAGTATTTT

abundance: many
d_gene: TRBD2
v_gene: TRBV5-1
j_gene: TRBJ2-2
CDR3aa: CASSPPGLAGSNTGELFF
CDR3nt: TGCGCCAGCAGCCCGCCGGGACTAGCGGGGAGCAACACCGGGGAGCTGTTTTTT

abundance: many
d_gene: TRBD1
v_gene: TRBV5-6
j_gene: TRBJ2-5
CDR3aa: CASSPRDRGLGETQYF
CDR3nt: TGTGCCAGCAGCCCCCGGGACAGGGGGCTAGGGGAGACCCAGTACTTC

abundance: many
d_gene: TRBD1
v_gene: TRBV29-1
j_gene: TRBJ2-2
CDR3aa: CSVGQGTNTGELFF
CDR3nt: TGCAGCGTGGGACAGGGGACGAACACCGGGGAGCTGTTTTTT

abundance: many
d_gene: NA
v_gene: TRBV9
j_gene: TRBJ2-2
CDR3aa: CASSGSGYTGELFF
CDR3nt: TGTGCCAGCAGCGGGAGCGGTTACACCGGGGAGCTGTTTTTT

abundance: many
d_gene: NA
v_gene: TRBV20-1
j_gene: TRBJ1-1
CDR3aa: CSARAPQAEAFF
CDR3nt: TGCAGTGCTAGAGCCCCACAGGCTGAAGCTTTCTTT

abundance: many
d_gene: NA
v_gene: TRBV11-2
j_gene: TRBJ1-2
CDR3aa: CASSSLRWGRENNGYTF
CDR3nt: TGTGCCAGCAGCTCCCTCAGGTGGGGTAGGGAGAATAATGGCTACACCTTC

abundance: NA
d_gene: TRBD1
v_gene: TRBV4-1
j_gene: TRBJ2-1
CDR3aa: CASSQVDRKNEQFF
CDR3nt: TGCGCCAGCAGCCAAGTGGACAGGAAAAATGAGCAGTTCTTC

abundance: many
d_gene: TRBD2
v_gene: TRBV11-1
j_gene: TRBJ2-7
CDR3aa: CASSDSGGSGEQYF
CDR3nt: TGTGCCAGCAGCGATAGCGGGGGCTCTGGAGAGCAGTACTTC

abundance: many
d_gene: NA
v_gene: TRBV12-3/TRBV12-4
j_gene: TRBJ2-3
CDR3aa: CASSWDRTDTQYF
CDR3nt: TGTGCCAGCAGCTGGGACCGCACAGATACGCAGTATTTT

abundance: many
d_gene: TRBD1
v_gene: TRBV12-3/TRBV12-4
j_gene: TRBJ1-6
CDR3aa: CASSNQGGGSPLHF
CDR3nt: TGTGCCAGCAGTAATCAGGGGGGGGGTTCACCCCTCCACTTT

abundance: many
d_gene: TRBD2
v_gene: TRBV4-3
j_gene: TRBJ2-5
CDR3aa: CASSQGRSSGGPETQYF
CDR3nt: TGCGCCAGCAGCCAAGGGAGGTCTAGCGGGGGGCCAGAGACCCAGTACTTC

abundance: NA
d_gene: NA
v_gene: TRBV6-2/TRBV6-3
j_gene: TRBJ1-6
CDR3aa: CASSREMVWTAAPGSPLHF
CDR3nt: TGTGCCAGCAGTCGGGAGATGGTATGGACGGCAGCTCCGGGTTCACCCCTCCACTTT

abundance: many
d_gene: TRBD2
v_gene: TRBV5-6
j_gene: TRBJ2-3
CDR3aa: CASSLTAGEITDTQYF
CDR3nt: TGTGCCAGCAGCTTAACAGCGGGGGAGATCACAGATACGCAGTATTTT

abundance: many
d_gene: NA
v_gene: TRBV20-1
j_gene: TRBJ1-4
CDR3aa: CSASVGPTNEKLFF
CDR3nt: TGCAGTGCTAGCGTCGGCCCAACTAATGAAAAACTGTTTTTT

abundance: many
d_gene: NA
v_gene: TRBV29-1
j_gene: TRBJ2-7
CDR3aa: CSVGGRAYEQYF
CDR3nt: TGCAGCGTTGGGGGGCGGGCATACGAGCAGTACTTC

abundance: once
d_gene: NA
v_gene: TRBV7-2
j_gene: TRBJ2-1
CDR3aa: CASSPNFGGLYNEQFF
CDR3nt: TGTGCCAGCAGCCCCAACTTTGGCGGGCTGTACAATGAGCAGTTCTTC

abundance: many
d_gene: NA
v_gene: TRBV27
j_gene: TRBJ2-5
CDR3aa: CASSLWGGAQETQYF
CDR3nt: TGTGCCAGCAGTTTATGGGGGGGGGCACAAGAGACCCAGTACTTC

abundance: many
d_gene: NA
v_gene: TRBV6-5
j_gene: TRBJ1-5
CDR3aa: CASSSSRNQPQHF
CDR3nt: TGTGCCAGCAGTTCCTCCCGCAATCAGCCCCAGCATTTT

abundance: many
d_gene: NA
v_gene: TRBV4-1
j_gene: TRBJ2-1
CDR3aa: CASSQRTVLRNEQFF
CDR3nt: TGCGCCAGCAGCCAGAGGACGGTTCTTCGGAATGAGCAGTTCTTC

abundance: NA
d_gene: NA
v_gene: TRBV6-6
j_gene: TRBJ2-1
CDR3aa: CAGQVGAVNEQFF
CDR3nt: TGTGCCGGCCAAGTGGGGGCGGTCAATGAGCAGTTCTTC

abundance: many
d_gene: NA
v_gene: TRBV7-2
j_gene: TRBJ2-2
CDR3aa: CASSLAGELFF
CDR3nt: TGTGCCAGCAGCTTAGCCGGGGAGCTGTTTTTT

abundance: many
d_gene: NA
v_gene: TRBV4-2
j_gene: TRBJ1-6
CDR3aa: CASSQGRTAEALHF
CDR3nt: TGTGCCAGCAGCCAAGGACGGACGGCCGAGGCCCTCCACTTT

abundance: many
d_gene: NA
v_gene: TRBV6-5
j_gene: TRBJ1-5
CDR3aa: CASSYSGRGREYSNQPQHF
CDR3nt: TGTGCCAGCAGTTACTCTGGCAGGGGAAGGGAGTATAGCAATCAGCCCCAGCATTTT

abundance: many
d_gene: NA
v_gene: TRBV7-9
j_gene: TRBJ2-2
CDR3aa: CASSLAGAAGELFF
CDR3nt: TGTGCCAGCAGCTTAGCGGGGGCCGCCGGGGAGCTGTTTTTT

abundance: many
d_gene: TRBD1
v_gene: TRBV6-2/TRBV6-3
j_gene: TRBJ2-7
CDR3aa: CASRASQTGTYEQYF
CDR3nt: TGTGCCAGCAGGGCCAGCCAGACAGGGACCTACGAGCAGTACTTC

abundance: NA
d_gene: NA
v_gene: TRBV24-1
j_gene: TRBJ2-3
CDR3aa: CATSDSGDTQYF
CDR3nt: TGTGCCACCAGTGATTCGGGGGATACGCAGTATTTT

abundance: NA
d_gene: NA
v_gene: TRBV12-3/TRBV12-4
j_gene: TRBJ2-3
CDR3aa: CASSLIRFGTDTQYF
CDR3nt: TGTGCCAGCAGTTTAATCAGATTCGGTACAGATACGCAGTATTTT

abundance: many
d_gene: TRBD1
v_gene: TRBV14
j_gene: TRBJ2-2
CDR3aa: CASSPYPGDRANTGELFF
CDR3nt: TGTGCCAGCAGCCCTTATCCAGGAGACAGGGCGAACACCGGGGAGCTGTTTTTT

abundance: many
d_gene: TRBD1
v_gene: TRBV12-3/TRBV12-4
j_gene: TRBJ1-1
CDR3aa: CAASLGTAFDAEAFF
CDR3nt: TGTGCCGCCAGCTTGGGGACAGCCTTTGACGCTGAAGCTTTCTTT

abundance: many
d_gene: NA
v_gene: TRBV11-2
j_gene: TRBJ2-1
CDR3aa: CASSGEGWARNEQFF
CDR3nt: TGTGCCAGCAGCGGGGAAGGGTGGGCGAGAAATGAGCAGTTCTTC

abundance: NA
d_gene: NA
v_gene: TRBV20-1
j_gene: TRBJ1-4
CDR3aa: CSATHMPLFPSPPTNEKLFF
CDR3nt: TGCAGTGCTACCCACATGCCCCTATTCCCGTCCCCCCCAACTAATGAAAAACTGTTTTTT

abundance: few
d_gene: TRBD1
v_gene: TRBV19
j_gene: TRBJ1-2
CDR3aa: CASSGDRTYGYTF
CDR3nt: TGTGCCAGTAGTGGGGACAGGACTTATGGCTACACCTTC

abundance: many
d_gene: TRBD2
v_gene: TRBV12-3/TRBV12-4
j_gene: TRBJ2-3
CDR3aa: CASSQGLAGADTQYF
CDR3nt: TGTGCCAGCAGCCAAGGACTAGCGGGCGCAGATACGCAGTATTTT

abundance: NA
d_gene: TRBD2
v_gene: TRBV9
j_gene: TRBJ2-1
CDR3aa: CASSPQAGGPGIEQFF
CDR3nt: TGTGCCAGCAGCCCCCAAGCGGGAGGCCCCGGGATTGAGCAGTTCTTC

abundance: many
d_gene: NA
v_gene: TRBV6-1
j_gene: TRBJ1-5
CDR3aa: CASSEENNQPQHF
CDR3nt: TGTGCCAGCAGTGAAGAGAACAATCAGCCCCAGCATTTT

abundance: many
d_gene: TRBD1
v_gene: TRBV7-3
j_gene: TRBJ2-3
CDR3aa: CASSLNGPGQRGDTQYF
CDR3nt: TGTGCCAGCAGCTTAAATGGGCCGGGACAGAGAGGAGATACGCAGTATTTT

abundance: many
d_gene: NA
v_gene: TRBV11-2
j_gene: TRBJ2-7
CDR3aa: CASSLGTHYEQYF
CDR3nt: TGTGCCAGCAGCTTAGGGACCCACTACGAGCAGTACTTC